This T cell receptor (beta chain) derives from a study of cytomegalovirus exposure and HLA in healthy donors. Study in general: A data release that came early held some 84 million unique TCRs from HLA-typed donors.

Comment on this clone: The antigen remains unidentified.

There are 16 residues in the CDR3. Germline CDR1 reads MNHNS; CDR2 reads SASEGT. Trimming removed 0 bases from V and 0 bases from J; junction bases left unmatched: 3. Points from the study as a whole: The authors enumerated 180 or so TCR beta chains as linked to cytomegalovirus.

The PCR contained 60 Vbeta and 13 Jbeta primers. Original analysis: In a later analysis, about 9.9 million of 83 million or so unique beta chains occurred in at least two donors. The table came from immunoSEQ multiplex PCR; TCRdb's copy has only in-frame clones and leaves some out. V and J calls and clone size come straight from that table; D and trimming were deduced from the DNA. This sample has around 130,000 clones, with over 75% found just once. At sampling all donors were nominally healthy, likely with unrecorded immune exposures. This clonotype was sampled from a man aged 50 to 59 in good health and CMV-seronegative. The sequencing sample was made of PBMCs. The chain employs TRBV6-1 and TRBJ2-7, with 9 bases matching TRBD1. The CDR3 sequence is CASSEATGGFSYEQYF. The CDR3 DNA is TGTGCCAGCAGTGAAGCAACAGGGGGCTTCTCCTACGAGCAGTACTTC.